The 14 T cell receptor beta chains presented below share a single source sample, sequenced in a study of cytomegalovirus exposure and HLA in healthy donors. 60 Vbeta and 13 Jbeta primers were used in PCR. Clones were read by immunoSEQ multiplex PCR, and TCRdb kept only the in-frame ones, dropping some. The sample records roughly 140,000 clones, over 60% being singletons. Sequenced sample: PBMCs. These receptors originate from a woman aged 30 to 39 in good health and CMV-seropositive.

The chain carries TRBV18 and TRBJ1-5; 9 bases fit TRBD1. CDR3 length equals 19 residues. The germline CDR1 and CDR2 sequences are KGHSH and LQKENI. V shed 2 bases and J 3 bases; nucleotides not matched to a gene: 14. The CDR3 sequence: CASSPGWGQGGGLNQPQHF. The CDR3 region has the DNA TGTGCCAGCTCACCAGGGTGGGGACAGGGAGGTGGGCTCAATCAGCCCCAGCATTTT.

This clone was observed once. This rearrangement joins TRBV6-5 to TRBJ2-5; the match to TRBD1 covers 8 bases. The CDR3 length is 12 residues. The germline gives CDR1 MNHEY, CDR2 SVGAGI. The V and J ends lost 5 bases and 9 bases, in that order; junction bases with no gene match: 5. The chain's CDR3 is CASSARTGSQYF. CDR3 nucleotide sequence: TGTGCCAGCAGTGCGAGGACAGGGTCCCAGTACTTC.

CDR3: CASSSGTSSSTDTQYF. The CDR3 DNA sequence: TGTGCCAGCAGCTCAGGGACTAGCTCAAGCACAGATACGCAGTATTTT. This chain uses TRBV7-9 with TRBJ2-3, with 9 bases fitting TRBD2. The CDR3 has 16 amino acids. Germline CDR1 reads SEHNR; CDR2 reads FQNEAQ (reference sequence). V lost 4 bases, J lost 0 bases, and 5 bases stayed unmatched.

The CDR3 DNA sequence: TGTGCCAGTAGTTACCAGGGGGTCTCACCCCTCCACTTT. It translates to CASSYQGVSPLHF. The chain recombines TRBV19 with TRBJ1-6; 7 bases are shared with TRBD1. Germline trimming cut 5 bases from V and 10 bases from J; bases unmatched to any gene: 5. Germline lookup yields CDR1 LNHDA and CDR2 SQIVND (reference sequence). The CDR3 extends over 13 amino acids.

The V gene is TRBV7-9, the J gene TRBJ2-1; possible D gene TRBD2, 6 bases. CDR1 and CDR2 (germline): SEHNR, FQNEAQ (reference sequence). CDR3 length equals 13 residues. V was cut by 6 bases and J by 5 bases, with 11 bases left in between. CDR3 region: CASRGGRNNEQFF. The CDR3 bases are TGTGCCAGCAGGGGAGGACGTAACAATGAGCAGTTCTTC.

This clone was detected a few times. This sample includes further DNA sequences coding for the same CDR3. The chain links TRBV6-4 to TRBJ2-3, with 9 bases that match TRBD1. Trimming removed 5 bases from V and 3 bases from J; junction bases left unmatched: 6. The germline V gene has CDR1 MRHNA and CDR2 SNTAGT. CDR3 size: 15 residues. The CDR3 region is CASSPGQGRTDTQYF. The CDR3 nucleotides read TGTGCCAGCAGTCCGGGACAGGGAAGGACAGATACGCAGTATTTT.

The chain joins TRBV5-6 to TRBJ1-5, with a tentative D call TRBD1 (6 bases). This CDR3 contains 15 residues. The germline V gene encodes CDR1 SGHDT and CDR2 YYEEEE. V shed 4 bases and J shed 4 bases, with 15 bases lying between them. CDR3 sequence (DNA): TGTGCCAGCAGCAATCTCCGAACAGGGAATCAGCCCCAGCATTTT. Translating gives CASSNLRTGNQPQHF.

V and J are TRBV7-2 and TRBJ2-1; D may be TRBD1 (6 bases). Looked up from germline, CDR1 is SGHTA and CDR2 is FQGNSA. This CDR3 contains 15 residues. The V end lost 1 base, the J end lost 9 bases, and 16 bases lay between the germline ends. CDR3 in DNA: TGTGCCAGCAGCTTAGGACAGGTCATTTTAACTGAGCAGTTCTTC. This encodes CASSLGQVILTEQFF.

The chain carries TRBV12-2 and TRBJ1-4; the table's D call TRBD1 went unverified against the DNA. TRBV12-2 is described as a pseudogene. CDR3 length: 16 residues. CDR3 region: CASRLDAQGSYEKLFF. In DNA, the CDR3 is TGTGCAAGTCGCCTGGACGCGCAGGGCTCCTATGAAAAACTGTTTTTT.

This clone appeared a single time. This rearrangement joins TRBV5-8 to TRBJ1-5, with D tentatively TRBD1 (6 bases). The CDR3 is made up of 15 amino acids. Trimming removed 6 bases from V and 0 bases from J, with 13 bases in between. Germline CDR1 and CDR2: SGHTS and YDEGEE. CDR3 region: CASTPGHHSNQPQHF. The CDR3 nucleotides read TGTGCCAGCACCCCGGGACACCATAGCAATCAGCCCCAGCATTTT.

This chain connects TRBV5-1 to TRBJ2-7; D call uncertain. Trimming left V 0 bases short and J 0 bases short, with 4 bases between. The CDR3 spans 13 residues. The V gene's germline CDR1 is SGHRS and CDR2 YFSETQ. The CDR3 DNA is TGCGCCAGCAGCTTGGACACCTCCTACGAGCAGTACTTC. It encodes CASSLDTSYEQYF.

The V and J genes are TRBV18 and TRBJ1-2; D is undetermined. This CDR3 contains 15 residues. V gave up 3 bases and J gave up 4 bases, with 15 bases separating them. In germline, CDR1 is KGHSH, CDR2 LQKENI. In DNA form, the CDR3 reads TGTGCCAGCTCACCTGCCGAAACAGTATTCTATGGCTACACCTTC. Protein product: CASSPAETVFYGYTF.

The genes are TRBV6-5 and TRBJ2-7; D is possibly TRBD2 (6 bases). The CDR3 loop spans 14 amino acids. The germline V gene encodes CDR1 MNHEY and CDR2 SVGAGI. Trimming cost V 6 bases and J 3 bases, with 15 bases left between them. The CDR3, as DNA: TGTGCCAGCAGCCCGCTTGTGGGGGGCTACGAGCAGTACTTC. Protein sequence: CASSPLVGGYEQYF.

The CDR3 DNA follows: TGTGCCAGCAGTCGAGGAAACTATGGCTACACCTTC. This encodes CASSRGNYGYTF. This chain joins TRBV25-1 and TRBJ1-2; D unresolved. This CDR3 region has 12 residues. Germline loops: CDR1 MGHDK, CDR2 SYGVNS. The V end lost 5 bases, the J end lost 2 bases, and 6 bases lay between the germline ends.